This paragraph covers one T cell receptor (beta chain) sequence. With random hexamers, roughly 0.5 to 1 ug RNA was reverse transcribed. TCR beta CDR3 was amplified by immunoSEQ multiplex PCR. This amplification extended across 54 Vbeta and 13 Jbeta segments. TCRdb re-derived calls from the immunoSEQ multiplex PCR reads in MiXCR, one entry per CDR3 protein. The sample shows roughly 110,000 distinct CDR3 sequences, 85% to 95% of them seen only once. The controls were healthy donors who were matched for age and sex. The sample comes from a study of CD8 T cells in Susac syndrome. CDR1 and CDR2 from the germline V gene are DFQATT and SNEGSKA (reference sequence). J gave up 3 bases and V 1 base, and 2 bases lay outside the gene matches. The CDR3 spans 15 residues.

Sequencing used CD8+ T cells from PBMCs. The chain couples TRBV20-1 to TRBJ1-6; 8 bases line up with TRBD1. The source of this sequence is a human donor in good health. Here the CDR3 reads CSARAGGNYNSPLHF. CDR3 nucleotide sequence: TGCAGTGCTAGAGCAGGGGGCAACTATAATTCACCCCTCCACTTT.